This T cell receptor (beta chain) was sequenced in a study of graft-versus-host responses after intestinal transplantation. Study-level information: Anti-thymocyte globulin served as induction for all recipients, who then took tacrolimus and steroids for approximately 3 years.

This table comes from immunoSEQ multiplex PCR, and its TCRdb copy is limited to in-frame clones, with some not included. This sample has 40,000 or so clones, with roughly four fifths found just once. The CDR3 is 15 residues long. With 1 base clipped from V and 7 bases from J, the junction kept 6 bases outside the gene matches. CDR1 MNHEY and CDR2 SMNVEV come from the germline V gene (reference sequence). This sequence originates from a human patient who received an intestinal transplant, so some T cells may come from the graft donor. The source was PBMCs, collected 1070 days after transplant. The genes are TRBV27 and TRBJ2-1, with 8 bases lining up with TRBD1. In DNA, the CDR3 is TGTGCCAGCAGTTTATTCGGACAGGGATGGAATGAGCAGTTCTTC. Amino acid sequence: CASSLFGQGWNEQFF.